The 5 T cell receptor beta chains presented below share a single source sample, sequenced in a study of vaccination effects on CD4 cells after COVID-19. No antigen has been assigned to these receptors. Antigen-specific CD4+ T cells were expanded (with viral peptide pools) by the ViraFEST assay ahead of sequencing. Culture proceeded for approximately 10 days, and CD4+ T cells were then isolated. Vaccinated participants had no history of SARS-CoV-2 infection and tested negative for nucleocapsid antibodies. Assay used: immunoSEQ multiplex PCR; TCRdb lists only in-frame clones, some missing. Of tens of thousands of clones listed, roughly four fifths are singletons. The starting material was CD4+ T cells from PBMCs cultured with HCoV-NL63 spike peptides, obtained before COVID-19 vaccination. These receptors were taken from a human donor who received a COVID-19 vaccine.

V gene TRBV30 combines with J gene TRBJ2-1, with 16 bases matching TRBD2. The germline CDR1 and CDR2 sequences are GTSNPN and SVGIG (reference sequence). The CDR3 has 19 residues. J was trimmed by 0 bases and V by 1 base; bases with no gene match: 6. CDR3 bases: TGTGCCTGGAGTGGGGGACTAGCGGGGGGGCTAAGCTCCTACAATGAGCAGTTCTTC. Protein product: CAWSGGLAGGLSSYNEQFF.

The CDR3 nucleotides are TGTGCCAGCTCACCACGCGGACAGGCGTCGTTCACAGATACGCAGTATTTT. It specifies CASSPRGQASFTDTQYF. This chain connects TRBV18 to TRBJ2-3; 7 nucleotides align to TRBD1. Germline-derived CDR1 and CDR2 are KGHSH and LQKENI. J gave up 2 bases and V 1 base, and 9 bases lay outside the gene matches. The CDR3 has 17 residues.

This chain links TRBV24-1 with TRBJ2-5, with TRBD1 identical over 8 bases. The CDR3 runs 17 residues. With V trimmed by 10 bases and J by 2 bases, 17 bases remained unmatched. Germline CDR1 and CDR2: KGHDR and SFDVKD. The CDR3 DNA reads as TGTGCCACACAACCTACCGGGACAGGAGGAACTCAAGAGACCCAGTACTTC. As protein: CATQPTGTGGTQETQYF.

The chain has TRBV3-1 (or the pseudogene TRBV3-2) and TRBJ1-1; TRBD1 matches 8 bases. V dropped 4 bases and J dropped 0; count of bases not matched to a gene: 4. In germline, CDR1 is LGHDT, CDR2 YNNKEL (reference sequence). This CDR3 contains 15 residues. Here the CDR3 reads CASSPRTGLNTEAFF. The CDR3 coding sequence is TGTGCCAGCAGCCCCCGGACAGGGCTGAACACTGAAGCTTTCTTT.

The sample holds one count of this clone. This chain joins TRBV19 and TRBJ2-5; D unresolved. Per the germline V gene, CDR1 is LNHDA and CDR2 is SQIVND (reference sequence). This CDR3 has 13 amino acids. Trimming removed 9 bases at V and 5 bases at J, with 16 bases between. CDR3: CASRTSIGETQYF. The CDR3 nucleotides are TGTGCCAGCCGAACCAGTATTGGTGAGACCCAGTACTTC. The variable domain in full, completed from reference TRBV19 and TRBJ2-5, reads DGGITQSPKYLFRKEGQNVTLSCEQNLNHDAMYWYRQDPGQGLRLIYYSQIVNDFQKGDIAEGYSVSREKKESFPLTVTSAQKNPTAFYLCASRTSIGETQYFGPGTRLLVL.